The 25 T cell receptor beta chains below all came from one sample that was sequenced in a study of cytomegalovirus exposure and HLA in healthy donors. The PCR contained 60 Vbeta and 13 Jbeta primers. The assay was immunoSEQ multiplex PCR, and TCRdb's table has in-frame clones only and misses some. Of about 150,000 clones listed, around four fifths are singletons. The sample was PBMCs. Receptors originate from a boy younger than 10 in good health and CMV-seronegative.

In its sample, this clone was seen a few times. This rearrangement joins TRBV28 to TRBJ1-2, with D maybe TRBD1 (6 bases). This CDR3 is 15 amino acids long. V was clipped by 3 bases and J by 4 bases, with 15 bases between them. CDR1 is MDHEN, CDR2 SYDVKM, per germline. The DNA for the CDR3 is TGTGCCAGCAGTTTCGCCACAGGGTTATTCTATGGCTACACCTTC. This sequence encodes CASSFATGLFYGYTF.

This clone was counted a few times. V usage is TRBV10-3 and J usage is TRBJ2-5; 11 bases align to TRBD2. This CDR3 is built from 20 residues. Germline V gene sequence: CDR1 ENHRY, CDR2 SYGVKD. V shed 5 bases, J shed 2 bases, and the junction held 19 bases outside the gene matches. The CDR3: CAISPEGSGRARALQETQYF. CDR3 in DNA: TGTGCCATCAGTCCCGAGGGTAGCGGGAGGGCCAGAGCGTTACAAGAGACCCAGTACTTC.

In this sample, this clone turned up a few times. The gene calls are TRBV10-3 and TRBJ1-1; D is unclear. There are 14 residues in the CDR3. V was trimmed by 2 bases and J by 3 bases, leaving 10 bases between them. Germline CDR1 reads ENHRY; CDR2 reads SYGVKD. The CDR3 DNA is TGTGCCATCAGTGAGCGACCGGGTGACACTGAAGCTTTCTTT. Translation gives CAISERPGDTEAFF.

The table lists this clone with a few counts. This sequence joins TRBV6-5 and TRBJ2-7; 7 bases map to TRBD2. Germline CDR1 is MNHEY and CDR2 is SVGAGI. The CDR3 is made up of 13 amino acids. V shed 5 bases and J 5 bases; nucleotides not matched to a gene: 6. The CDR3 loop is CASSRDYTDEQYF. The CDR3 DNA follows: TGTGCCAGCAGTCGGGACTATACGGACGAGCAGTACTTC.

J is TRBJ2-7 and V is TRBV10-3; 11 nucleotides agree with TRBD2. The CDR3 is made up of 15 amino acids. Germline V gene sequence: CDR1 ENHRY, CDR2 SYGVKD. V shed 2 bases, J shed 2 bases, and the junction held 2 bases outside the gene matches. The CDR3 region is CAISETSGGPYEQYF. The CDR3 coding sequence is TGTGCCATCAGTGAGACTAGCGGGGGCCCCTACGAGCAGTACTTC.

The rearrangement links TRBV7-6 to TRBJ2-7, with D maybe TRBD2 (6 bases). The germline V gene has CDR1 SGHVS and CDR2 FNYEAQ. The CDR3 spans 14 residues. Trimming shortened V by 3 bases and J by 1 base, and 10 bases separated the two germline ends. The CDR3 region is CASSFAAGSYEQYF. The CDR3, as DNA: TGTGCCAGCAGCTTTGCTGCGGGATCCTACGAGCAGTACTTC.

V gene TRBV29-1 combines with J gene TRBJ2-7; D is undetermined. In germline, CDR1 is SQVTM, CDR2 ANQGSEA. This CDR3 is 13 amino acids long. V was cut by 5 bases and J by 2 bases, with 13 bases left in between. This CDR3 is CSVMEPFTYEQYF. The CDR3 DNA follows: TGCAGCGTTATGGAGCCGTTCACCTACGAGCAGTACTTC.

This clone was observed a few times. This chain uses TRBV11-1 with TRBJ2-3, with TRBD2 matching over 8 bases. Looked up from germline, CDR1 is SGHAT and CDR2 is FQDESV (reference sequence). The CDR3 has 15 residues. V shed 3 bases and J 3 bases; nucleotides not matched to a gene: 5. In nucleotides, the CDR3 is TGTGCCAGCAGCTTTGAAGCGGGGGTGACAGATACGCAGTATTTT. Its protein product is CASSFEAGVTDTQYF.

The chain recombines TRBV7-2 with TRBJ1-5; TRBD1 agrees at 10 bases. Germline CDR1 reads SGHTA; CDR2 reads FQGNSA. The CDR3 loop spans 16 amino acids. V lost 1 base and J lost 6; bases outside the gene matches: 6. This CDR3 reads CASSLEDRTGGQPQHF. The DNA of the CDR3 is TGTGCCAGCAGCTTAGAGGATAGGACAGGGGGTCAGCCCCAGCATTTT.

The V call is TRBV15, the J call TRBJ1-2, with a weak D call TRBD1 (6 bases). The CDR3 is 16 residues long. V shed 0 bases and J shed 3 bases, with 14 bases lying between them. The germline gives CDR1 LNHNV, CDR2 YYDKDF (reference sequence). The DNA for the CDR3 is TGTGCCACCAGCAGAGAATATTTAGGGGGGGACTATGGCTACACCTTC. Encoded protein: CATSREYLGGDYGYTF.

The chain uses TRBV7-9 and TRBJ1-2, with D perhaps TRBD1 (5 bases). With 2 bases removed from V and 0 bases from J, the gap between germline ends came to 13 bases. Germline CDR1 and CDR2: SEHNR and FQNEAQ (reference sequence). CDR3 size: 16 residues. The CDR3 loop is CASSLFAGHSNYGYTF. The CDR3 DNA is TGTGCCAGCAGCTTATTTGCAGGACACTCTAACTATGGCTACACCTTC.

This chain joins TRBV5-4 and TRBJ2-2, with 8 positions matching TRBD1. With 3 bases clipped from V and 6 bases from J, the junction kept 13 bases outside the gene matches. CDR1 and CDR2 (germline): SGHNT, YYREEE (reference sequence). There are 17 residues in the CDR3. The CDR3 sequence is CASSSDRVNSRAGELFF. The CDR3 bases are TGTGCCAGCAGCTCGGACAGGGTTAATTCGCGGGCCGGGGAGCTGTTTTTT.

The chain joins TRBV11-2 to TRBJ2-1; TRBD2 might be the D (5 bases). Trimming shortened V by 1 base and J by 7 bases, and 20 bases separated the two germline ends. Germline CDR1 reads SGHAT; CDR2 reads FQNNGV. CDR3 length: 17 amino acids. The CDR3 DNA reads as TGTGCCAGCAGCTTAGGGTTGCGGGTAGAGTTGCGGAATGAGCAGTTCTTC. Protein: CASSLGLRVELRNEQFF.

The genes are TRBV7-9 and TRBJ2-7, with D perhaps TRBD1 (5 bases). CDR3 size: 14 residues. Germline V lookup: CDR1 SEHNR, CDR2 FQNEAQ (reference sequence). The germline V and J ends were trimmed by 5 bases and 5 bases, with 16 bases remaining between them. The CDR3 loop reads CASSPPNNRNEQYF. The CDR3 DNA reads TGTGCCAGCAGCCCACCAAACAACAGGAACGAGCAGTACTTC.

The CDR3 region is CASSLERQHMFF. The CDR3 DNA is TGTGCCAGCAGCTTAGAAAGACAGCATATGTTCTTC. The chain employs TRBV7-2 and TRBJ2-1, with D possibly being TRBD1 (5 bases). CDR3 length: 12 amino acids. The germline gives CDR1 SGHTA, CDR2 FQGNSA. Between the trimmed V and J ends, which lost 1 base and 15 bases, there was a span of 13 bases.

Note on this clone: The junction differs from germline at one of its ends, possibly a read error. The CDR3 region is CASSLTRNTEAFF. The CDR3 coding sequence is TGTGCCAGCAGCCTAACCCGGAACACTGAAGCTTTCTTT. The V gene is TRBV7-3, the J gene TRBJ1-1; the D is unclear. This CDR3 has 13 residues. Germline V CDR1 and CDR2: SGHTA, FQGTGA.

This chain uses TRBV2 with TRBJ1-5; maybe TRBD1 (5 bases). CDR1 and CDR2 (germline): SNHLY, FYNNEI. V lost 7 bases and J 4 bases, leaving 17 bases between the germline ends. This CDR3 is built from 15 residues. The CDR3 loop is CASKRLVAGNQPQHF. The CDR3 DNA follows: TGTGCCAGCAAGCGACTCGTGGCAGGGAATCAGCCCCAGCATTTT.

The gene calls are TRBV28 and TRBJ1-5; maybe TRBD1 (5 bases). Trimming removed 5 bases at V and 12 bases at J, with 14 bases between. This CDR3 is 12 amino acids long. In germline, CDR1 is MDHEN, CDR2 SYDVKM. The CDR3 loop reads CASSLWSGGQHF. CDR3 bases: TGTGCCAGCAGTCTTTGGAGCGGGGGCCAGCATTTT.

The chain employs TRBV6-5 and TRBJ2-1, with 8 bases lining up with TRBD2. CDR1 and CDR2 from the germline V gene are MNHEY and SVGAGI. V was clipped by 10 bases and J by 1 base; unmatched bases: 6. The CDR3 is 14 residues long. CDR3 amino acids: CATEAGESYNEQFF. CDR3 bases: TGTGCCACGGAAGCGGGAGAGTCCTACAATGAGCAGTTCTTC.

The chain couples TRBV5-6 to TRBJ1-1; D possibly corresponds to TRBD1 (5 bases). V shed 0 bases and J shed 5 bases, with 11 bases lying between them. There are 14 residues in the CDR3. The germline CDR1 and CDR2 sequences are SGHDT and YYEEEE. CDR3 protein: CASSLVQGRTEAFF. The CDR3 bases are TGTGCCAGCAGCTTGGTCCAGGGCCGAACTGAAGCTTTCTTT.

This chain links TRBV9 with TRBJ1-2; tentative D call: TRBD1 (6 bases). With 7 bases removed from V and 2 bases from J, the gap between germline ends came to 9 bases. The CDR3 loop spans 12 amino acids. CDR1 SGDLS and CDR2 YYNGEE come from the germline V gene. The CDR3 sequence is CASSRGNYGYTF. In DNA, the CDR3 is TGTGCCAGCTCCAGGGGAAACTATGGCTACACCTTC.

The chain combines TRBV6-5 with TRBJ1-1; TRBD1 aligns across 9 bases. This CDR3 comprises 14 residues. Germline V gene data show CDR1 as MNHEY and CDR2 as SVGAGI. With 2 bases clipped from V and 5 bases from J, the junction kept 3 bases outside the gene matches. The CDR3 reads CASSYGTGRTEAFF. The DNA of the CDR3 is TGTGCCAGCAGTTACGGGACAGGGAGAACTGAAGCTTTCTTT.

This chain uses TRBV5-4 with TRBJ2-2; D uncertain. Trimming left V 2 bases short and J 8 bases short, with 19 bases between. CDR1 SGHNT and CDR2 YYREEE come from the germline V gene (reference sequence). This CDR3 contains 16 residues. CDR3 in DNA: TGTGCCAGCAGCTTTCCGCGTCTAGGTTTTTTGGGGGAGCTGTTTTTT. It encodes CASSFPRLGFLGELFF. The variable domain in full, completed from reference TRBV5-4 and TRBJ2-2, reads ETGVTQSPTHLIKTRGQQVTLRCSSQSGHNTVSWYQQALGQGPQFIFQYYREEENGRGNFPPRFSGLQFPNYSSELNVNALELDDSALYLCASSFPRLGFLGELFFGEGSRLTVL.

The V gene is TRBV7-9, the J gene TRBJ1-3, with 9 bases identical to TRBD1. Germline loops: CDR1 SEHNR, CDR2 FQNEAQ (reference sequence). CDR3 length equals 16 residues. V shed 5 bases, J shed 9 bases, and the junction held 14 bases outside the gene matches. CDR3 DNA: TGTGCCAGCAGCCACGCTACAGGGGGCGGCTTGCGCACCATATATTTT. Its translation: CASSHATGGGLRTIYF.

The gene calls are TRBV27 and TRBJ2-1; 8 nucleotides agree with TRBD2. Germline CDR1 and CDR2: MNHEY and SMNVEV (reference sequence). This CDR3 is built from 13 residues. The J segment lost 10 bases and the V segment lost 4 bases, leaving 6 bases of the junction unmatched. CDR3 nucleotide sequence: TGTGCCAGCAGTTGGGTAGCGGGAAGAGAGCAGTTCTTC. Protein product: CASSWVAGREQFF.